These 20 T cell receptor beta chains share one sample of origin, sequenced in a study of cytomegalovirus exposure and HLA in healthy donors. The PCR had 60 Vbeta and 13 Jbeta primers. TCRdb's table, derived via immunoSEQ multiplex PCR, lists solely in-frame clones and lacks some. The sample lists roughly 200,000 clones; 55% to 75% were seen once. The sequencing input was PBMCs. The receptors come from a man in his forties or fifties in good health and CMV-seropositive.

The chain couples TRBV6-5 to TRBJ1-4; TRBD1 aligns across 7 bases. Germline-derived CDR1 and CDR2 are MNHEY and SVGAGI. The CDR3 is 13 residues long. V was clipped by 7 bases and J by 8 bases; unmatched bases: 7. The CDR3 loop reads CASKQGVGEKLFF. The DNA for the CDR3 is TGTGCCAGCAAGCAGGGGGTAGGGGAAAAACTGTTTTTT.

The chain employs TRBV29-1 and TRBJ2-7, with D possibly matching TRBD2 (6 bases). Germline loops: CDR1 SQVTM, CDR2 ANQGSEA. This CDR3 region has 11 residues. V lost 3 bases and J lost 5, with 8 bases in between. The CDR3: CSVEEGHEQYF. The CDR3, as DNA: TGCAGCGTTGAGGAGGGTCACGAGCAGTACTTC.

This chain uses TRBV19 with TRBJ1-1; 7 bases map to TRBD1. Germline V gene sequence: CDR1 LNHDA, CDR2 SQIVND (reference sequence). Unmatched junction bases numbered 4, after V lost 5 bases and J lost 4 bases. The CDR3 is 13 residues long. CDR3 protein: CASSPTGSTEAFF. The CDR3 DNA sequence: TGTGCCAGTAGTCCGACAGGGTCCACTGAAGCTTTCTTT. The variable domain in full, with the rest retrieved from reference TRBV19 and TRBJ1-1, is DGGITQSPKYLFRKEGQNVTLSCEQNLNHDAMYWYRQDPGQGLRLIYYSQIVNDFQKGDIAEGYSVSREKKESFPLTVTSAQKNPTAFYLCASSPTGSTEAFFGQGTRLTVV.

The chain carries TRBV7-9 and TRBJ1-3; 7 nucleotides agree with TRBD1. With V trimmed by 5 bases and J by 3 bases, 7 bases remained unmatched. There are 15 residues in the CDR3. The germline CDR1 and CDR2 sequences are SEHNR and FQNEAQ (reference sequence). The CDR3: CASSDRAGDGNTIYF. CDR3 DNA sequence: TGTGCCAGCAGCGACAGGGCCGGGGATGGAAACACCATATATTTT.

The chain couples TRBV6-5 to TRBJ2-5; TRBD2 matches at 8 bases. The J call is in doubt because the DNA end fits TRBJ2-7 better. Germline assignment: CDR1 MNHEY and CDR2 SVGAGI. The CDR3 consists of 14 residues. The CDR3 nucleotides read TGTGCCAGCAGTCAAGCGGGGGAGGGCTACGAGCAGTACTTC. As protein: CASSQAGEGYEQYF.

J is TRBJ1-2 and V is TRBV13; possibly TRBD1 for D (5 bases). The CDR3 has 16 residues. Germline V gene sequence: CDR1 PRHDT, CDR2 FYEKMQ (reference sequence). Trimming took off 3 bases at V and 9 bases at J, with 23 bases between the two ends. CDR3 coding DNA: TGTGCCAGCAGCTTCTTCTCGGGGGGGGGAAAGTCGAGCTACACCTTC. It translates to CASSFFSGGGKSSYTF.

The chain's CDR3 is CATSRDGGTVEEKLFF. Written as DNA, the CDR3 is TGTGCCACCAGCAGAGATGGGGGGACAGTGGAGGAAAAACTGTTTTTT. The genes are TRBV15 and TRBJ1-4; 7 positions match TRBD1. The germline gives CDR1 LNHNV, CDR2 YYDKDF (reference sequence). The CDR3 covers 16 residues. V dropped 0 bases and J dropped 8; count of bases not matched to a gene: 9.

The chain employs TRBV6-1 and TRBJ1-3, with D hard to call. Germline CDR1 MNHNS, CDR2 SASEGT. V lost 6 bases to trimming and J lost 0 bases, with 9 bases between them. The CDR3 consists of 14 residues. The chain's CDR3 is CASRRALSGNTIYF. DNA of the CDR3: TGTGCCAGCAGGCGGGCGCTCTCTGGAAACACCATATATTTT.

This sequence joins TRBV6-5 and TRBJ1-3, with D possibly matching TRBD1 (5 bases). CDR3 length: 13 amino acids. V dropped 7 bases and J dropped 3 bases, with 10 bases sitting between them. CDR1 and CDR2 (germline): MNHEY, SVGAGI. The CDR3 bases are TGTGCCAGCATGCGGGGCGATGGAAACACCATATATTTT. As protein: CASMRGDGNTIYF.

This clone showed up just a few times. J is TRBJ2-7 and V is TRBV29-1, with 11 positions matching TRBD1. In germline, CDR1 is SQVTM, CDR2 ANQGSEA. After removal of 6 bases from V and 6 bases from J, the junction contained 7 bases not matched to a gene. The CDR3 covers 13 residues. CDR3 sequence: CSVGDRGLGEQYF. CDR3 coding DNA: TGCAGCGTAGGGGACAGGGGGTTAGGCGAGCAGTACTTC.

The chain is built from TRBV4-2 and TRBJ2-3, with TRBD2 identical over 11 bases. The CDR3 has 18 residues. Looked up from germline, CDR1 is LGHNA and CDR2 is YNFKEQ. V dropped 4 bases and J dropped 2; count of bases not matched to a gene: 11. In nucleotides, the CDR3 is TGTGCCAGCAGCCCCTTGGGGCTAGCGGGGGGAACCACAGATACGCAGTATTTT. Its protein product is CASSPLGLAGGTTDTQYF.

The gene calls are TRBV7-2 and TRBJ2-1, with 10 bases identical to TRBD2. The CDR3 extends over 16 amino acids. V lost 4 bases and J lost 7; bases outside the gene matches: 10. From germline, CDR1 is SGHTA and CDR2 FQGNSA. The chain's CDR3 is CASSYSATSGWNEQFF. In nucleotides, the CDR3 is TGTGCCAGCAGCTACTCTGCGACTAGCGGGTGGAATGAGCAGTTCTTC.

The chain uses TRBV11-2 and TRBJ1-1, with 8 bases identical to TRBD1. Trimming cost V 8 bases and J 4 bases; bases outside gene matches: 6. The CDR3 has 13 residues. Germline V lookup: CDR1 SGHAT, CDR2 FQNNGV. This CDR3 reads CASRTGLFTEAFF. CDR3 coding DNA: TGTGCCAGCCGGACAGGGTTGTTCACTGAAGCTTTCTTT.

V gene TRBV6-1 combines with J gene TRBJ2-2; possible D gene TRBD1, 6 bases. V dropped 9 bases and J dropped 0 bases, with 11 bases sitting between them. CDR1 is MNHNS and CDR2 is SASEGT in the germline V gene. The CDR3 is made up of 14 amino acids. The CDR3: CASSWTANTGELFF. CDR3 in DNA: TGTGCCAGTTCGTGGACAGCGAACACCGGGGAGCTGTTTTTT.

The chain's CDR3 is CASSGTANFNEKLFF. CDR3 in DNA: TGTGCCAGCTCAGGAACAGCCAACTTTAATGAAAAACTGTTTTTT. This sequence joins TRBV18 and TRBJ1-4; D gene unclear. CDR3 length equals 15 residues. Germline CDR1 is KGHSH and CDR2 is LQKENI. V was clipped by 5 bases and J by 4 bases, with 14 bases between them.

In its sample, this clone was seen a few times. J is TRBJ1-1 and V is TRBV2; D is unclear. The CDR3 length is 14 residues. With 7 bases removed from V and 5 bases from J, the gap between germline ends came to 17 bases. The germline V gene has CDR1 SNHLY and CDR2 FYNNEI. This CDR3 is CASNSAQGGTEAFF. The CDR3 region has the DNA TGTGCCAGCAACAGTGCCCAAGGCGGGACTGAAGCTTTCTTT.

The chain combines TRBV7-2 with TRBJ2-3; D remains ambiguous. Trimming took 6 bases from V and 5 from J, leaving 12 bases between them. In germline, CDR1 is SGHTA, CDR2 FQGNSA. The CDR3 is made up of 13 amino acids. CDR3 loop: CASRRRVEDTQYF. CDR3 in DNA: TGTGCCAGCAGGCGTCGTGTAGAAGATACGCAGTATTTT.

V and J are TRBV2 and TRBJ2-1; TRBD1 is a possible D gene (5 bases). The CDR3 is 17 amino acids. V gave up 11 bases and J gave up 0 bases, with 23 bases separating them. Germline-derived CDR1 and CDR2 are SNHLY and FYNNEI. CDR3 DNA: TGTGCCTTCCCGAATGAGTTGTGGGGCAGCTCCTACAATGAGCAGTTCTTC. It codes for CAFPNELWGSSYNEQFF.

This chain uses TRBV5-5 with TRBJ2-1, with a weak D call TRBD1 (5 bases). The CDR3 is made up of 18 amino acids. V gave up 4 bases and J gave up 0 bases, with 20 bases separating them. Germline CDR1 SGHKS, CDR2 YYEKEE (reference sequence). CDR3 in DNA: TGTGCCAGCAGCGATATAGACGACAGTCCAAGCTCCTACAATGAGCAGTTCTTC. As protein: CASSDIDDSPSSYNEQFF.

J is TRBJ2-7 and V is TRBV5-1; TRBD1 is a possible D gene (6 bases). From germline, CDR1 is SGHRS and CDR2 YFSETQ. V was clipped by 4 bases and J by 0 bases, with 17 bases between them. The CDR3 sequence is 16 residues long. The CDR3 sequence: CASSTTGKGDSYEQYF. DNA of the CDR3: TGCGCCAGCAGCACGACAGGAAAGGGAGACTCCTACGAGCAGTACTTC.